Reported below is one TCR beta chain. This entry is derived from a study of blood T cell repertoires in COVID-19. Overall study: From the United States, Italy and Spain came samples of acute and convalescent COVID-19. In each case, the material was cDNA or gDNA derived from T cells, B-cell-depleted T cells, or PBMCs.

In the study's own analysis: Estimated nucleated cell counts came from reference gene primer amplification. Profiling relied on immunoSEQ multiplex PCR, and the TCRdb table lists in-frame clones only, not all of them. V and J calls and clone size are as listed in that table; D and trimming were resolved from the DNA. Altogether fewer than 40,000 clones are present, about 88% being singletons, with the ten largest covering roughly 30%. The CDR3 runs 18 residues. CDR1 SEHNR and CDR2 FQNEAQ come from the germline V gene (reference sequence). The ends lost 7 bases at V and 1 base at J; junction bases unmatched: 13.

The chain recombines TRBV7-9 with TRBJ2-1, with 10 bases aligning to TRBD2. This clonotype was obtained from a man between 65 and 79 years old with active COVID-19. The specimen sequenced was peripheral blood. CDR3 in DNA: TGTGCCAGCACCGGGGGGCTAGCGGGAGTAACGTCCTACAATGAGCAGTTCTTC. This translates into CASTGGLAGVTSYNEQFF.